These T cell receptor beta chains were read from a single sample in a study of early T cells in non-severe SARS-CoV-2 infection. MiXCR, applied by TCRdb to the 5' RACE reads, yields one record per CDR3 protein. The sample consists of about 66,000 distinct CDR3 sequences, approximately 13% of them appearing once. Sequences were obtained from whole blood. The receptors come from an adult who was a healthcare worker with PCR-confirmed SARS-CoV-2 infection or an uninfected control (not recorded which). Each CDR3 is given with its conserved first and last residue. D genes are given only for firm matches. Part of the rows lack a size; the others show once, few, many or a class for expanded clones.

clone size: .; V gene: TRBV6-5; J gene: TRBJ2-7; D gene: .; CDR3 protein: CASSYSREQYF; CDR3 DNA: TGTGCCAGCAGTTACTCCAGGGAGCAGTACTTC
clone size: many; V gene: TRBV9; J gene: TRBJ1-3; D gene: .; CDR3 protein: CASSLRTASSGNTIYF; CDR3 DNA: TGTGCCAGCAGCCTCCGGACGGCGAGCTCTGGAAACACCATATATTTT
clone size: many; V gene: TRBV19; J gene: TRBJ2-7; D gene: .; CDR3 protein: CASSPTGSPSYEQYF; CDR3 DNA: TGTGCCAGTAGCCCTACAGGGAGCCCCTCCTACGAGCAGTACTTC
clone size: .; V gene: TRBV18; J gene: TRBJ2-3; D gene: .; CDR3 protein: CASSPLERNTDTQYF; CDR3 DNA: TGTGCCAGCTCACCACTGGAAAGGAACACAGATACGCAGTATTTT
clone size: few; V gene: TRBV20-1; J gene: TRBJ2-3; D gene: .; CDR3 protein: CSAPDRYTQYF; CDR3 DNA: TGCAGTGCTCCAGACAGGTATACGCAGTATTTT
clone size: many; V gene: TRBV24-1; J gene: TRBJ1-1; D gene: .; CDR3 protein: CATSDRNGAGAGAEAFF; CDR3 DNA: TGTGCCACCAGTGACCGCAACGGTGCAGGGGCGGGCGCCGAAGCTTTCTTT
clone size: few; V gene: TRBV12-2; J gene: TRBJ1-1; D gene: .; CDR3 protein: CASRYRDRDMNTEAFF; CDR3 DNA: TGTGCAAGTCGCTACCGGGACAGGGACATGAACACTGAAGCTTTCTTT
clone size: few; V gene: TRBV28; J gene: TRBJ2-7; D gene: TRBD2; CDR3 protein: CASSPRAGVWYEQYF; CDR3 DNA: TGTGCCAGCAGCCCCCGCGCGGGGGTATGGTACGAGCAGTACTTC
clone size: few; V gene: TRBV5-1; J gene: TRBJ1-2; D gene: .; CDR3 protein: CASSFDGTPYGYTF; CDR3 DNA: TGCGCCAGCAGCTTCGACGGGACACCCTATGGCTACACCTTC
clone size: many; V gene: TRBV7-2; J gene: TRBJ2-7; D gene: .; CDR3 protein: CASSLKAPSEQYF; CDR3 DNA: TGTGCCAGCAGCTTAAAAGCCCCTAGTGAGCAGTACTTC
clone size: many; V gene: TRBV4-2; J gene: TRBJ2-2; D gene: TRBD1; CDR3 protein: CASCPGGSDTGELFF; CDR3 DNA: TGTGCCAGCTGCCCAGGGGGCTCAGACACCGGGGAGCTGTTTTTT
clone size: once; V gene: TRBV29-1; J gene: TRBJ1-1; D gene: TRBD1; CDR3 protein: CSVELWTGSGTEAFF; CDR3 DNA: TGCAGCGTTGAACTTTGGACAGGGTCGGGCACTGAAGCTTTCTTT